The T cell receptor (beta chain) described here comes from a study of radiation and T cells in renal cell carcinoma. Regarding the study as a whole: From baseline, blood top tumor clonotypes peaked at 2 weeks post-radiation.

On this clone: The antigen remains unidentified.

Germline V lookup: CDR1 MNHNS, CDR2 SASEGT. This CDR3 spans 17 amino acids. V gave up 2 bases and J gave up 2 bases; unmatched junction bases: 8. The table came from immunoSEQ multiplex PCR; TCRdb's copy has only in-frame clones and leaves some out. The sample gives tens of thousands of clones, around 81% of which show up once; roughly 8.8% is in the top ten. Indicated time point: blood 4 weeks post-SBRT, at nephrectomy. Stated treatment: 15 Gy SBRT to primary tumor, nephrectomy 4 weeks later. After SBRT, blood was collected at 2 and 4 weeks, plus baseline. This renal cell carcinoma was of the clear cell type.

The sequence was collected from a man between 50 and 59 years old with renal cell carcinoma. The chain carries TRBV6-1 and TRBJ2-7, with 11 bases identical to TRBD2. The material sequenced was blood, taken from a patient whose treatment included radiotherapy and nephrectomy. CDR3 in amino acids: CASSERLAGGSPYEQYF. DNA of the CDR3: TGTGCCAGCAGTGAACGGCTAGCGGGGGGTTCACCCTACGAGCAGTACTTC.